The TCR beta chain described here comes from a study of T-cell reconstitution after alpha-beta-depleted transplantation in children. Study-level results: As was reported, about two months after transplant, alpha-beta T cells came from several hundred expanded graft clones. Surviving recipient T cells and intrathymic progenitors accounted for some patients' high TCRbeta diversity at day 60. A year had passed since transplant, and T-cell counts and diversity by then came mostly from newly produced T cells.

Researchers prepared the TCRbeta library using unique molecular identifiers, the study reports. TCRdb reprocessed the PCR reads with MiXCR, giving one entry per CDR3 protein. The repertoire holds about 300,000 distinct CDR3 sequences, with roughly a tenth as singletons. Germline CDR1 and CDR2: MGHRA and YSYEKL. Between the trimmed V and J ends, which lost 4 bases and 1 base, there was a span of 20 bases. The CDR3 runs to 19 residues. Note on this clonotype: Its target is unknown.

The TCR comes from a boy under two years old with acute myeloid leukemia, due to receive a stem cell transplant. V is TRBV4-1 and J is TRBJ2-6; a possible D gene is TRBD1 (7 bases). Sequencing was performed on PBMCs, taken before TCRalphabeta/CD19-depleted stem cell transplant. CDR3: CASSLGGQMTRSGANVLTF. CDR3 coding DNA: TGCGCCAGCAGCCTCGGGGGACAGATGACACGGTCTGGGGCCAACGTCCTGACTTTC.